This T cell receptor (beta chain) was obtained from a study of CD8 T cells in ankylosing spondylitis. General observations from the study: What seemed typical of ankylosing spondylitis blood was a TCR beta motif built from eight highly homologous variants. Certain motif variants had earlier appeared in reactive arthritis synovial fluid and blood. As reported, disease-linked clones showed significant enrichment in matched ankylosing spondylitis synovial fluid. Within peripheral blood, clones linked to disease were CD8+ and relatively rare.

TCRdb processed the 5' RACE reads anew with MiXCR; each CDR3 protein has one entry. The table records under 250,000 distinct CDR3 sequences, about 10% of them present only once. Between the trimmed V and J ends, which lost 1 base and 3 bases, there was a span of 6 bases. This CDR3 is built from 13 residues. This clonotype has ten or more counts. What it binds is unknown. Sequenced material: blood, either unsorted or a sorted T cell fraction (not recorded which). The TCR was taken from a male donor with ankylosing spondylitis or in good health (not recorded which). The chain has TRBV12-3 or TRBV12-4 and TRBJ1-2; D is unresolved. CDR3 coding DNA: TGTGCCAGCAGTTTAGTCAGTTACTATGGCTACACCTTC. It codes for CASSLVSYYGYTF.